This TCR beta chain was sequenced in a study of regulatory T cells in long-lasting Graves disease. V was shortened by 1 base and J by 5 bases, with 8 bases between the two germline ends. Germline lookup yields CDR1 DFQATT and CDR2 SNEGSKA (reference sequence). The CDR3 extends over 13 amino acids. For TCR beta, libraries came from iRepertoire HTBI primers and Arm-PCR of CDR3 regions. TCRdb independently ran MiXCR on the multiplex PCR reads; one entry per CDR3 protein. The sample has more than 400,000 distinct CDR3 sequences; around 15% are singletons. Time point here: newly diagnosed GD, antithyroid drugs for less than 3 months. With RNA extracted from PBMCs as input, the TCR library was made. The same sample was also studied in work on T cells in Graves' hyperthyroidism and ophthalmopathy.

The receptor's source is a man aged 40-49 years with Graves disease. The chain uses TRBV20-1 and TRBJ2-2, with D possibly matching TRBD2 (6 bases). The starting material was peripheral blood mononuclear cells (PBMCs), obtained at new diagnosis, from a patient treated with antithyroid drugs. The CDR3 reads CSARVAETGELFF. CDR3 coding DNA: TGCAGTGCTAGAGTAGCGGAAACCGGGGAGCTGTTTTTT.